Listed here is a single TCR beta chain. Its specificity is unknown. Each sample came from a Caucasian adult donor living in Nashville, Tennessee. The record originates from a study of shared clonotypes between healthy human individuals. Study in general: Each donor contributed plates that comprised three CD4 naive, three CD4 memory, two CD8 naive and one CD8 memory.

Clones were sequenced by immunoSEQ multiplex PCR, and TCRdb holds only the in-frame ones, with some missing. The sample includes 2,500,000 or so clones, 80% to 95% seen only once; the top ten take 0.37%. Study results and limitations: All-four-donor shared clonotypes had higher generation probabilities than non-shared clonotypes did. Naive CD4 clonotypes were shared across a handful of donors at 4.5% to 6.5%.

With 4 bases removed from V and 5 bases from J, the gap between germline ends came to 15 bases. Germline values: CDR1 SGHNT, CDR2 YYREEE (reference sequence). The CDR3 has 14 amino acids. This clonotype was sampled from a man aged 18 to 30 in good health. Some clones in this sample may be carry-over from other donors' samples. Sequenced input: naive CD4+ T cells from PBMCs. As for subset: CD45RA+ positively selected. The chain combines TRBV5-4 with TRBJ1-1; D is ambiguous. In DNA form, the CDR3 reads TGTGCCAGCAGCCAAGTCCAGAGGGAGACTGAAGCTTTCTTT. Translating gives CASSQVQRETEAFF.